The 27 T cell receptor beta chains listed next were all sequenced from one sample in a study of cytomegalovirus exposure and HLA in healthy donors. Both 60 Vbeta primers and 13 Jbeta primers went into the PCR. Sequencing was performed with immunoSEQ multiplex PCR; in TCRdb, only in-frame clones are kept and a portion is missing. The sample holds 170,000 or so clones; around 80% are singletons and the top ten take approximately 1.3%. Sample: PBMCs. The receptors were sampled from a woman in her 30s in good health and CMV-seropositive.

The V call is TRBV5-1, the J call TRBJ2-3; the match to TRBD2 covers 7 bases. Germline values: CDR1 SGHRS, CDR2 YFSETQ. J gave up 2 bases and V 5 bases, and 5 bases lay outside the gene matches. This CDR3 is 14 amino acids long. CDR3 sequence: CASSLAGATDTQYF. In nucleotides, the CDR3 is TGCGCCAGCAGTCTCGCGGGAGCCACAGATACGCAGTATTTT. Combining the CDR3 with reference TRBV5-1 and TRBJ2-3 gives the whole variable domain KAGVTQTPRYLIKTRGQQVTLSCSPISGHRSVSWYQQTPGQGLQFLFEYFSETQRNKGNFPGRFSGRQFSNSRSEMNVSTLELGDSALYLCASSLAGATDTQYFGPGTRLTVL.

The V gene is TRBV9, the J gene TRBJ2-3; D perhaps matches TRBD2 (6 bases). The CDR3 is 15 amino acids. The germline V and J ends were trimmed by 5 bases and 5 bases, with 18 bases remaining between them. Per the germline V gene, CDR1 is SGDLS and CDR2 is YYNGEE. The CDR3 protein is CASRLSGSAKDTQYF. DNA for the CDR3: TGTGCCAGCAGGTTGAGCGGGTCGGCGAAAGATACGCAGTATTTT.

This chain connects TRBV19 to TRBJ1-4; possible D gene TRBD1, 5 bases. This CDR3 is 15 amino acids long. Trimming took off 3 bases at V and 8 bases at J, with 16 bases between the two ends. The V gene's germline CDR1 is LNHDA and CDR2 SQIVND (reference sequence). In DNA, the CDR3 is TGTGCCAGTAGTATGCTGGAGGGGAGGGAAGAAAAACTGTTTTTT. Amino acids: CASSMLEGREEKLFF.

The rearrangement uses TRBV4-1 and TRBJ2-5; the D gene is possibly TRBD2 (5 bases). Germline V gene lookup returns CDR1 MGHRA and CDR2 YSYEKL. The CDR3 extends over 16 amino acids. Trimming left V 4 bases short and J 3 bases short, with 18 bases between. The CDR3 is CASSPDGYREKETQYF. The CDR3 coding sequence is TGCGCCAGCAGCCCTGATGGGTATAGGGAGAAAGAGACCCAGTACTTC.

This chain uses TRBV7-8 with TRBJ1-5; possible D gene TRBD1, 5 bases. Germline CDR1 SGHVS, CDR2 FQNEAQ. Trimming took off 4 bases at V and 6 bases at J, with 13 bases between the two ends. This CDR3 is built from 14 residues. The CDR3 sequence: CASSSYGGGQPQHF. The CDR3 DNA reads as TGTGCCAGCAGCTCCTATGGGGGAGGTCAGCCCCAGCATTTT.

This clone was found once. The V and J genes are TRBV27 and TRBJ2-3; D gene ambiguous. The V gene lost 5 bases and the J gene lost 0 bases, with 6 bases spanning the gap. The CDR3 runs 13 residues. CDR1 and CDR2 (germline): MNHEY, SMNVEV (reference sequence). The CDR3 nucleotides read TGTGCCAGCAGTCTCTTTAGCACAGATACGCAGTATTTT. This translates into CASSLFSTDTQYF.

The J gene is TRBJ1-1, the V gene TRBV5-1, with 9 bases identical to TRBD1. This CDR3 comprises 15 residues. Germline V gene data show CDR1 as SGHRS and CDR2 as YFSETQ. J gave up 10 bases and V 0 bases, and 10 bases lay outside the gene matches. This CDR3 reads CASSLGQGGPRGAFF. The CDR3 DNA reads TGCGCCAGCAGCTTGGGACAGGGGGGTCCCCGGGGAGCTTTCTTT.

The chain carries TRBV19 and TRBJ1-5; possibly TRBD1 for D (6 bases). Trimming shortened V by 3 bases and J by 1 base, and 10 bases separated the two germline ends. The germline V gene encodes CDR1 LNHDA and CDR2 SQIVND (reference sequence). CDR3 length: 15 amino acids. The CDR3 loop reads CASSIQTGSNQPQHF. The CDR3, as DNA: TGTGCCAGTAGTATCCAAACAGGGAGCAATCAGCCCCAGCATTTT. Complete variable domain (other parts from reference TRBV19 and TRBJ1-5): DGGITQSPKYLFRKEGQNVTLSCEQNLNHDAMYWYRQDPGQGLRLIYYSQIVNDFQKGDIAEGYSVSREKKESFPLTVTSAQKNPTAFYLCASSIQTGSNQPQHFGDGTRLSIL.

The rearrangement joins TRBV30 to TRBJ2-7; 10 bases line up with TRBD1. Germline loops: CDR1 GTSNPN, CDR2 SVGIG (reference sequence). This CDR3 has 15 amino acids. With V trimmed by 2 bases and J by 4 bases, 8 bases remained unmatched. The CDR3 sequence: CAWSPPGQGIYEQYF. The CDR3, as DNA: TGTGCCTGGAGTCCACCGGGACAGGGGATATACGAGCAGTACTTC.

This chain joins TRBV7-8 and TRBJ1-2, with 9 bases that match TRBD1. Per germline, CDR1 SGHVS and CDR2 FQNEAQ. The V and J ends lost 5 bases and 4 bases, in that order; junction bases with no gene match: 11. The CDR3 has 16 residues. Here the CDR3 reads CASSPTPTGGAYGYTF. CDR3 DNA: TGTGCCAGCAGCCCTACTCCGACAGGGGGGGCCTATGGCTACACCTTC.

The V call is TRBV14, the J call TRBJ1-2, with no clear D. V was cut by 2 bases and J by 3 bases, with 7 bases left in between. The CDR3 loop spans 13 amino acids. Looked up from germline, CDR1 is SGHDN and CDR2 is FVKESK. The CDR3 nucleotides are TGTGCCAGCAGCCAATACCCAGACTATGGCTACACCTTC. Protein sequence: CASSQYPDYGYTF. The full variable domain, with the rest looked up from reference TRBV14 and TRBJ1-2, is EAGVTQFPSHSVIEKGQTVTLRCDPISGHDNLYWYRRVMGKEIKFLLHFVKESKQDESGMPNNRFLAERTGGTYSTLKVQPAELEDSGVYFCASSQYPDYGYTFGSGTRLTVV.

The chain joins TRBV7-3 to TRBJ2-1; D might be TRBD1 (6 bases). V was trimmed by 5 bases and J by 5 bases, leaving 10 bases between them. Germline CDR1 SGHTA, CDR2 FQGTGA. This CDR3 has 13 residues. The CDR3 nucleotides are TGTGCCAGCAGCCTAGACAGGAACAATGAGCAGTTCTTC. It is translated as CASSLDRNNEQFF.

This clone was seen only once. V is TRBV29-1 and J is TRBJ1-3; 11 bases match TRBD1. The V gene end was trimmed by 2 bases and the J gene end by 0 bases; junction bases not matched to a gene: 3. CDR3 size: 16 residues. Germline assignment: CDR1 SQVTM and CDR2 ANQGSEA. The CDR3 nucleotides are TGCAGCGTTGAAACAGGGACAGGGGGCTCTGGAAACACCATATATTTT. Protein: CSVETGTGGSGNTIYF.

The rearrangement joins TRBV5-8 to TRBJ1-1; D is ambiguous. The CDR3 has 13 residues. Germline assignment: CDR1 SGHTS and CDR2 YDEGEE. Trimming took off 4 bases at V and 1 base at J, with 8 bases between the two ends. The CDR3 sequence is CASSTDTNTEAFF. The CDR3 nucleotides are TGTGCCAGCAGCACAGACACGAACACTGAAGCTTTCTTT.

The rearrangement uses TRBV7-9 and TRBJ1-3, with D tentatively TRBD1 (6 bases). V lost 3 bases and J lost 2, with 20 bases in between. In germline, CDR1 is SEHNR, CDR2 FQNEAQ (reference sequence). The CDR3 loop spans 18 amino acids. CDR3 nucleotide sequence: TGTGCCAGCAGCTTTACAGATTGGACAGCGAAGCCTGGAAACACCATATATTTT. Protein sequence: CASSFTDWTAKPGNTIYF.

The chain links TRBV27 to TRBJ1-1, with D possibly being TRBD1 (5 bases). Germline lookup yields CDR1 MNHEY and CDR2 SMNVEV (reference sequence). The CDR3 is made up of 18 amino acids. V was trimmed by 4 bases and J by 0 bases, leaving 21 bases between them. The CDR3 DNA is TGTGCCAGCAGTTCCAGAGTGGGGCTCCTAACTATGAACACTGAAGCTTTCTTT. Its protein product is CASSSRVGLLTMNTEAFF.

This clone was seen at least ten times. This rearrangement joins TRBV2 to TRBJ1-5, with D possibly being TRBD1 (5 bases). V lost 4 bases and J lost 9, with 16 bases in between. The CDR3 sequence is 14 residues long. Germline CDR1 SNHLY, CDR2 FYNNEI. The chain's CDR3 is CASSGGGPLGPQHF. CDR3 nucleotides: TGTGCCAGCAGTGGGGGCGGCCCCCTGGGGCCCCAGCATTTT.

The rearrangement joins TRBV28 to TRBJ2-7; 10 bases fit TRBD1. The germline V gene encodes CDR1 MDHEN and CDR2 SYDVKM. The CDR3 consists of 19 residues. The ends lost 6 bases at V and 4 bases at J; junction bases unmatched: 21. The CDR3 sequence: CASRGPGQGTTRGNYEQYF. The CDR3 DNA reads as TGTGCCAGCAGGGGGCCGGGACAGGGGACTACTCGGGGTAATTACGAGCAGTACTTC.

The rearrangement links TRBV23-1 to TRBJ2-7; TRBD1 is a possible D gene (6 bases). TRBV23-1 is annotated as an ORF whose role is uncertain. The CDR3 runs to 18 residues. Trimming removed 0 bases at V and 3 bases at J, with 21 bases between. The CDR3 DNA follows: TGCGCCAGCAGTCAATCCCTCCCGGACAGCAGAAAATTCTACGAGCAGTACTTC. Amino acid sequence: CASSQSLPDSRKFYEQYF.

The chain links TRBV28 to TRBJ2-4; possibly TRBD1 for D (6 bases). This CDR3 contains 14 residues. V was cut by 3 bases and J by 6 bases, with 12 bases left in between. The germline gives CDR1 MDHEN, CDR2 SYDVKM. The CDR3 DNA reads TGTGCCAGCAGTTTCAGGGGTCAGGCAAACATTCAGTACTTC. Its translation: CASSFRGQANIQYF.

This clone was picked up a small number of times. This sequence joins TRBV27 and TRBJ1-4, with a tentative D call TRBD1 (6 bases). Germline V gene sequence: CDR1 MNHEY, CDR2 SMNVEV (reference sequence). This CDR3 has 16 amino acids. The ends were cut back, 5 bases at V and 5 bases at J, with 18 bases in the middle. CDR3 in amino acids: CASSPQGGGHNEKLFF. Written as DNA, the CDR3 is TGTGCCAGCAGTCCCCAGGGAGGGGGGCACAATGAAAAACTGTTTTTT. Full variable domain (rest looked up from reference TRBV27 and TRBJ1-4): EAQVTQNPRYLITVTGKKLTVTCSQNMNHEYMSWYRQDPGLGLRQIYYSMNVEVTDKGDVPEGYKVSRKEKRNFPLILESPSPNQTSLYFCASSPQGGGHNEKLFFGSGTQLSVL.

V gene TRBV5-6 combines with J gene TRBJ2-7; D is perhaps TRBD2 (6 bases). Per the germline V gene, CDR1 is SGHDT and CDR2 is YYEEEE. V was cut by 4 bases and J by 5 bases, with 16 bases left in between. This CDR3 region has 14 residues. The CDR3 DNA reads as TGTGCCAGCAGCACCGCGGGGACCGCGGACGAGCAGTACTTC. Translating it yields CASSTAGTADEQYF.

The CDR3 region is CASSTPTGSLAKNIQYF. In DNA, the CDR3 is TGTGCCAGCAGTACACCGACAGGGTCCCTAGCCAAAAACATTCAGTACTTC. The genes are TRBV28 and TRBJ2-4; 7 nucleotides agree with TRBD1. This CDR3 spans 17 amino acids. The J segment lost 0 bases and the V segment lost 5 bases, leaving 10 bases of the junction unmatched. In germline, CDR1 is MDHEN, CDR2 SYDVKM.

Only a few counts were recorded for this clone. This chain links TRBV29-1 with TRBJ1-2; 9 bases align to TRBD1. The V and J ends lost 6 bases and 5 bases, in that order; junction bases with no gene match: 7. There are 13 residues in the CDR3. Per the germline V gene, CDR1 is SQVTM and CDR2 is ANQGSEA. The CDR3 protein is CSVDTGGNYGYTF. The CDR3 nucleotides are TGCAGCGTAGACACAGGGGGCAATTATGGCTACACCTTC.

This clone was found once. The rearrangement links TRBV28 to TRBJ2-5; TRBD2 agrees at 8 bases. The CDR3 has 20 amino acids. V lost 2 bases to trimming and J lost 2 bases; unmatched junction nucleotides: 19. CDR1 is MDHEN, CDR2 SYDVKM, per germline. The CDR3: CASSLRVAGTPTHVQETQYF. The CDR3 DNA follows: TGTGCCAGCAGTTTACGGGTAGCGGGGACACCCACCCACGTACAAGAGACCCAGTACTTC.

CDR3 coding DNA: TGTGCCAGCAGTTTGTTCTCCAGGAGCAATCAGCCCCAGCATTTT. It codes for CASSLFSRSNQPQHF. The genes are TRBV27 and TRBJ1-5; D call uncertain. Germline CDR1 is MNHEY and CDR2 is SMNVEV (reference sequence). The CDR3 totals 15 residues. Trimming took 3 bases from V and 1 from J, leaving 10 bases between them.

This chain links TRBV28 with TRBJ1-2; 8 nucleotides agree with TRBD1. The CDR3 consists of 15 residues. Trimming at V came to 2 bases and at J to 4 bases, leaving 6 bases not matched to a gene. Looked up from germline, CDR1 is MDHEN and CDR2 is SYDVKM. CDR3 coding DNA: TGTGCCAGCAGTTTACGGCAGGGGGCCCTCTATGGCTACACCTTC. This translates into CASSLRQGALYGYTF.